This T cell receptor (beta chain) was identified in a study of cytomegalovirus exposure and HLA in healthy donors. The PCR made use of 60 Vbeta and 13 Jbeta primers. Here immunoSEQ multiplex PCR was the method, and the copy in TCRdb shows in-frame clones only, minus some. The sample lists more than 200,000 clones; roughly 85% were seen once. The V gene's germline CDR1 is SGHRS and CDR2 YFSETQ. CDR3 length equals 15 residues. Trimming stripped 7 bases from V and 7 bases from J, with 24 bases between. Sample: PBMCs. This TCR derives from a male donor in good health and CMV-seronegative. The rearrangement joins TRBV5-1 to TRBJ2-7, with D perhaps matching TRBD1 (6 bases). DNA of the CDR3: TGCGCCAGCTCGTACAGACAGGCGGCTCTACGAGAGCAGTACTTC. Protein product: CASSYRQAALREQYF. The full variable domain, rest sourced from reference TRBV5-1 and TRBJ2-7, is KAGVTQTPRYLIKTRGQQVTLSCSPISGHRSVSWYQQTPGQGLQFLFEYFSETQRNKGNFPGRFSGRQFSNSRSEMNVSTLELGDSALYLCASSYRQAALREQYFGPGTRLTVT.